The sequence of this T cell receptor (beta chain) was determined in a study of Graves' ophthalmopathy and Graves' hyperthyroidism. The study amplified TCR beta CDR3 regions using RNA transcripts. Second-round multiplex PCR came after first-round RT-PCR with HTBI primers. MiXCR, run by TCRdb on the multiplex PCR reads, gives a single entry per CDR3 protein. The sample includes around 1,000,000 distinct CDR3 sequences, 35% to 40% seen only once; the top ten take 11%. With regard to this clonotype: As yet, its antigen is unknown.

Study-wide results and limits: Among expanded thyroid clonotypes above 0.001 frequency, most also occurred in blood.

The source is an adult man with Graves' hyperthyroidism. The specimen was peripheral blood or thyroid tissue (not recorded which).

The CDR3 region is CARQGAHEQYF. The CDR3 nucleotides read TGTGCTAGACAGGGAGCCCACGAGCAGTACTTC. The V gene is TRBV10-3, the J gene TRBJ2-7, with 7 positions matching TRBD1. Germline CDR1 and CDR2: ENHRY and SYGVKD. This CDR3 spans 11 amino acids.